This record covers a single T cell receptor (beta chain). The sample is drawn from a study of blood T cell repertoires in COVID-19. Study overall: Both acute and convalescent COVID-19 samples were obtained from the United States, Italy and Spain.

In the authors' workflow: Researchers report that nucleated cell counts were estimated from reference gene primer amplification. This table comes from immunoSEQ multiplex PCR, and its TCRdb copy is limited to in-frame clones, with some not included. V and J calls and clone size come straight from that table; D and trimming were deduced from the DNA. The repertoire holds fewer than 100,000 clones, with 75% to 85% as singletons. This TCR was recovered from a woman in her 70s with acute or convalescent COVID-19. The sequencing sample was made of peripheral blood.

The CDR3 bases are TGTGCCAGCAGCCCGACTTACTCCTACAATGAGCAGTTCTTC. Amino acids: CASSPTYSYNEQFF. The rearrangement uses TRBV6-5 and TRBJ2-1; D is unclear. CDR3 length: 14 amino acids. Trimming took off 6 bases at V and 0 bases at J, with 9 bases between the two ends. Germline values: CDR1 MNHEY, CDR2 SVGAGI.